A single T cell receptor beta chain is shown here with its context. Its specificity is unknown. The data were taken from a study of radiotherapy plus CTLA-4 blockade in lung cancer. Study context: Objective responses arose in approximately 17% of patients, and approximately 28% experienced disease control.

Clones were sequenced by immunoSEQ multiplex PCR, and TCRdb holds only the in-frame ones, with some missing. The table includes about 120,000 clones, roughly 80% detected once. Patients had chemo-refractory metastatic non-small-cell lung cancer and received focal radiation plus CTLA-4 blockade that used ipilimumab. Study-level points and caveats: Increased serum interferon-beta after radiation also reportedly predicted response strongly. An expansion of tumor-derived TCR clones occurred in blood after radiotherapy plus ipilimumab.

The germline CDR1 and CDR2 sequences are MNHEY and SMNVEV (reference sequence). The CDR3 loop spans 14 amino acids. V shed 4 bases and J shed 4 bases, with 13 bases lying between them. The source material was peripheral blood, sampled from a patient treated with radiotherapy plus ipilimumab. The clonotype was recovered from a human donor with non-small cell lung cancer who had a partial response to radiotherapy plus ipilimumab. V and J are TRBV27 and TRBJ2-5; no firm D call. The CDR3 region is CASSSYPRRETQYF. CDR3 DNA sequence: TGTGCCAGCAGTTCCTATCCCCGCCGAGAGACCCAGTACTTC.